Listed here are 18 T cell receptor beta chains from one sample, sequenced in a study of T cells in Graves' hyperthyroidism and ophthalmopathy. Regions amplified from RNA transcripts were the TCR beta CDR3 regions. HTBI primers were the set used in a first-round RT-PCR of the TCR CDR3. Via MiXCR, TCRdb re-called the multiplex PCR reads, giving one row per CDR3 protein. Of under 700,000 distinct CDR3 sequences in the sample, 46% were seen once. The specimen sequenced was peripheral blood or thyroid tissue (not recorded which). These receptors were obtained from a woman under 30 with Graves' hyperthyroidism.

This clonotype was counted between two and nine times. The chain combines TRBV14 with TRBJ1-5; D is uncertain. Between the trimmed V and J ends, which lost 1 base and 7 bases, there was a span of 5 bases. The CDR3 is made up of 12 amino acids. Germline CDR1 SGHDN, CDR2 FVKESK. The CDR3 bases are TGTGCCAGCAGCCAAGGTTGGCAGCCCCAGCATTTT. Residues: CASSQGWQPQHF.

The sample holds a few counts of this clonotype. The CDR3 spells CDQREQYF. In DNA form, the CDR3 reads TGTGACCAGCGCGAGCAGTACTTC. The chain combines TRBV11-2 with TRBJ2-7; unclear D gene. Germline V gene data show CDR1 as SGHAT and CDR2 as FQNNGV. This CDR3 region has 8 residues. The full variable domain, rest sourced from reference TRBV11-2 and TRBJ2-7, is EAGVAQSPRYKIIEKRQSVAFWCNPISGHATLYWYQQILGQGPKLLIQFQNNGVVDDSQLPKDRFSAERLKGVDSTLKIQPAKLEDSAVYLCDQREQYFGPGTRLTVT.

This chain uses TRBV25-1 with TRBJ1-3; 7 bases agree with TRBD1. V dropped 5 bases and J dropped 0; count of bases not matched to a gene: 4. CDR1 is MGHDK and CDR2 is SYGVNS in the germline V gene. The CDR3 runs to 15 residues. The chain's CDR3 is CASSLRGLSGNTIYF. The CDR3, as DNA: TGTGCCAGCAGTTTAAGGGGGCTCTCTGGAAACACCATATATTTT.

This clonotype has only a few counts. V is TRBV2 and J is TRBJ2-7; 14 bases map to TRBD2. From germline, CDR1 is SNHLY and CDR2 FYNNEI. This CDR3 contains 15 residues. Germline trimming cut 8 bases from V and 0 bases from J; bases unmatched to any gene: 3. CDR3 region: CASEGTSGSSYEQYF. CDR3 DNA sequence: TGTGCCAGCGAAGGGACTAGCGGGAGCTCCTACGAGCAGTACTTC.

This clonotype was detected a few times. The chain couples TRBV2 to TRBJ1-5; possible D gene TRBD1, 6 bases. The CDR3 loop spans 17 amino acids. Trimming took off 6 bases at V and 1 base at J, with 19 bases between the two ends. Germline CDR1 SNHLY, CDR2 FYNNEI. CDR3 protein: CASSSGTPIISNQPQHF. The CDR3 DNA follows: TGTGCCAGCAGCTCCGGGACACCTATCATCAGCAATCAGCCCCAGCATTTT.

The CDR3 sequence: CASSSRTLRNTEAFF. The CDR3 DNA follows: TGTGCCAGTAGTAGTCGGACCCTTCGGAACACTGAAGCTTTCTTT. The chain employs TRBV19 and TRBJ1-1, with D unclear. The germline V gene has CDR1 LNHDA and CDR2 SQIVND (reference sequence). There are 15 residues in the CDR3. Trimming removed 4 bases from V and 1 base from J, with 13 bases in between.

In the case of this clonotype: At one end the junction does not follow the germline gene, possibly because of a read error. The chain links TRBV20-1 to TRBJ1-4; TRBD1 matches 10 bases. The germline CDR1 and CDR2 sequences are DFQATT and SNEGSKA (reference sequence). The CDR3 has 11 residues. CDR3 sequence (DNA): TGCAGTGCTAGACCTACCGGGACAGGGGTTTTT. As protein: CSARPTGTGVF.

The sample holds a few counts of this clonotype. CDR3 DNA sequence: TGTGCCAGCAGCGGGAGCGGGACGGGCGGAGAGACCCAGTACTTC. This translates into CASSGSGTGGETQYF. J is TRBJ2-5 and V is TRBV9; 7 bases match TRBD2. Trimming took 3 bases from V and 4 from J; bases not matched to a gene: 9. CDR3 length: 15 amino acids. The germline CDR1 and CDR2 sequences are SGDLS and YYNGEE.

V and J are TRBV5-1 and TRBJ1-1; TRBD1 is a possible D gene (6 bases). The V end was cut by 5 bases, the J end by 1 base, with 18 bases between. Per the germline V gene, CDR1 is SGHRS and CDR2 is YFSETQ. The CDR3 length is 16 residues. CDR3 nucleotide sequence: TGCGCCAGCAGTACACAGGGTTGGTACGGGAACACTGAAGCTTTCTTT. Its protein is CASSTQGWYGNTEAFF.

This clonotype was recorded a few times. V gene TRBV9 combines with J gene TRBJ1-4; maybe TRBD1 (6 bases). Trimming left V 8 bases short and J 4 bases short, with 18 bases between. The CDR3 runs 15 residues. Germline values: CDR1 SGDLS, CDR2 YYNGEE. The CDR3 DNA reads TGTGCCAGTCTTGGACGGACAGCTCTTAATGAAAAACTGTTTTTT. It encodes CASLGRTALNEKLFF.

As for this clonotype: The conserved final phenylalanine or tryptophan is absent from the CDR3, which likely points to a read error. The DNA is left out, because the CDR3 cannot be placed on it with certainty; the CDR3 is given as TCRdb lists it. V and J are TRBV29-1 and TRBJ1-5; the table's D gene call, TRBD1, was not cross checked with the DNA. The CDR3 spans 9 amino acids, including both terminal residues. CDR1 and CDR2 (germline): SQVTM, ANQGSEA. The CDR3 protein is CSVGHRDRY.

This clonotype was counted between two and nine times. The chain has TRBV12-3 or TRBV12-4 and TRBJ1-2; D is perhaps TRBD1 (5 bases). The CDR3 extends over 14 amino acids. Trimming removed 6 bases from V and 4 bases from J, with 15 bases in between. CDR3 protein: CASSPRGGGYGYTF. The CDR3 bases are TGTGCCAGCAGCCCTAGGGGAGGTGGCTATGGCTACACCTTC.

This clonotype was picked up many times. The chain joins TRBV25-1 to TRBJ1-1; the D gene is possibly TRBD1 (5 bases). The CDR3 runs 14 residues. V lost 6 bases and J lost 2, with 13 bases in between. CDR1 is MGHDK and CDR2 is SYGVNS in the germline V gene. The CDR3 DNA follows: TGTGCCAGCAGCCTAATTGACAGAAACACTGAAGCTTTCTTT. Residues: CASSLIDRNTEAFF.

This clonotype has just a few counts. This chain uses TRBV2 with TRBJ2-7; perhaps TRBD2 as D (6 bases). The CDR3 runs to 12 residues. Germline assignment: CDR1 SNHLY and CDR2 FYNNEI. CDR3 region: CATSSSGREQYF. The CDR3 DNA sequence: TGTGCTACTAGCAGCTCTGGGAGGGAGCAGTACTTC.

This clonotype was found many times. The chain carries TRBV7-8 and TRBJ2-7, with 7 bases that match TRBD1. V gave up 3 bases and J gave up 7 bases; unmatched junction bases: 9. The CDR3 is 14 residues long. CDR1 and CDR2 from the germline V gene are SGHVS and FQNEAQ. The CDR3 DNA sequence: TGTGCCAGCAGCTTCGGACAGGCGGCTGGGGAGCAGTACTTC. Translated: CASSFGQAAGEQYF. Filled out from reference TRBV7-8 and TRBJ2-7, the complete variable domain reads GAGVSQSPRYKVAKRGQDVALRCDPISGHVSLFWYQQALGQGPEFLTYFQNEAQLDKSGLPSDRFFAERPEGSVSTLKIQRTQQEDSAVYLCASSFGQAAGEQYFGPGTRLTVT.

V is TRBV7-9 and J is TRBJ1-5; D remains unclear. The V gene lost 5 bases and the J gene lost 2 bases, with 16 bases spanning the gap. This CDR3 contains 16 residues. Germline CDR1 SEHNR, CDR2 FQNEAQ (reference sequence). CDR3: CASSQVRLGGNQPQHF. CDR3 coding DNA: TGTGCCAGCAGCCAAGTCCGGCTTGGCGGCAATCAGCCCCAGCATTTT.

This clonotype has only a few counts. The rearrangement links TRBV11-3 to TRBJ1-2; tentative D call: TRBD1 (5 bases). Germline CDR1 is SGHNT and CDR2 is YENEEA. Deletions cut 4 bases from V and 6 bases from J, with 15 bases between. The CDR3 totals 14 residues. The CDR3 loop is CASSSPRDAHGYTF. CDR3 nucleotides: TGTGCCAGCAGCTCACCCCGGGACGCCCATGGCTACACCTTC.

This sequence joins TRBV7-9 and TRBJ1-1; D unclear. V was trimmed by 5 bases and J by 1 base, leaving 8 bases between them. Germline assignment: CDR1 SEHNR and CDR2 FQNEAQ (reference sequence). The CDR3 is made up of 13 amino acids. The CDR3 loop is CASSTDTNTEAFF. The DNA for the CDR3 is TGTGCCAGCAGCACAGATACGAACACTGAAGCTTTCTTT.